This T cell receptor beta chain is drawn from a study of T cell responses to AZD1222 COVID-19 vaccine. The V gene lost 1 base and the J gene lost 7 bases, with 10 bases spanning the gap. The germline V gene has CDR1 MNHNS and CDR2 SASEGT. The CDR3 is 14 residues long. Profiled with immunoSEQ multiplex PCR; TCRdb holds only in-frame clones, not every one. Counted here are under 200,000 clones, around nine tenths occurring once; the ten biggest clones make up 0.85% to 1.1%. As for this clone: The antigen is unknown.

Study-level results: White British donors predominated, females outnumbered males, and clonal diversity was possibly underestimated. It was only after the peak T cell response that any repertoires were sampled. The reported proportion of spike-specific TCRs targeting unmutated variant regions was nearly half. There were vaccine-associated CD4 TCRs across spike, dominant at 160-218 and 743-854.

This sample comprised peripheral blood, obtained 28 days after the second AZD1222 dose. This TCR was sampled from an adult who received the AZD1222 COVID-19 vaccine. This rearrangement joins TRBV6-1 to TRBJ1-4, with D perhaps TRBD1 (5 bases). The CDR3 nucleotides read TGTGCCAGCAGTGAAGGCCAGGGAGGTGAAAAACTGTTTTTT. Residues: CASSEGQGGEKLFF.